This record looks at one TCR beta chain sequence and its context. Its antigen is unidentified. The data stem from a study of identical twins. CDR1 is MNHNY, CDR2 SVGAGI, per germline (reference sequence). The CDR3 has 13 residues. V lost 0 bases and J 7 bases, leaving 6 bases between the germline ends. Whole-study findings and limits: Cord blood beta clonotypes present at high abundance carried fewer insertions; no such pattern appeared in memory repertoires. Weaker excess twin sharing was observed in beta out-of-frame sequences. Models underestimated TCR alpha sharing (out-of-frame) in monozygotic twins.

TCRdb fed the 5' RACE reads into MiXCR, producing one record per CDR3 protein. Of around 1.7 million distinct CDR3 sequences in the sample, less than 35% were seen once. The sequenced sample was cord blood. The chain uses TRBV6-6 and TRBJ2-2; no reliable D call. The receptor comes from a newborn girl in good health. The CDR3, as DNA: TGTGCCAGCAGTTACTCAAGCCTCGGGGAGCTGTTTTTT. Protein: CASSYSSLGELFF.